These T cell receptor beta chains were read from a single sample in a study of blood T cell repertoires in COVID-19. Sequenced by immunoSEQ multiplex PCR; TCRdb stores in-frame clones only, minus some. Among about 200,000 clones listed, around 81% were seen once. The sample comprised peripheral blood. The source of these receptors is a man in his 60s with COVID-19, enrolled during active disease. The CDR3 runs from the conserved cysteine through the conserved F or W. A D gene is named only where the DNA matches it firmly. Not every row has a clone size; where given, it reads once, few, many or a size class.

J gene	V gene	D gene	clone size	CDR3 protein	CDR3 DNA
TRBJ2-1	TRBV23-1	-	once	CASSNLPGHPNEQFF	TGCGCCAGCAGTAACCTACCGGGACATCCTAATGAGCAGTTCTTC
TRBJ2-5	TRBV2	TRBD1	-	CASNLDRAQETQYF	TGTGCCAGCAATCTCGACAGGGCCCAAGAGACCCAGTACTTC
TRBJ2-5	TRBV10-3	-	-	CAISESDIQETQYF	TGTGCCATCAGTGAGTCGGACATTCAAGAGACCCAGTACTTC
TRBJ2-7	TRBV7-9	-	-	CASSLGWSTYEQYF	TGTGCCAGCAGCTTAGGATGGTCTACCTACGAGCAGTACTTC
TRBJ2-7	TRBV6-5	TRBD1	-	CASSYSGTANEQYF	TGTGCCAGCAGTTACTCGGGGACAGCAAACGAGCAGTACTTC
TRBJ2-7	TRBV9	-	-	CASSEQGRTYEQYF	TGTGCCAGCAGCGAACAGGGTAGGACCTACGAGCAGTACTTC
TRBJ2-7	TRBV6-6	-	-	CASSEGYEQYF	TGTGCCAGCAGCGAGGGCTACGAGCAGTACTTC
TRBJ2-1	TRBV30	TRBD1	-	CAWSGQGYEQFF	TGTGCCTGGAGTGGACAGGGATATGAGCAGTTCTTC
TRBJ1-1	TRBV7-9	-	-	CASSSTPGQNTEAFF	TGTGCCAGCAGCTCGACCCCGGGACAGAACACTGAAGCTTTCTTT
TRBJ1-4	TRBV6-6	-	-	CASTPGHEKLFF	TGTGCCAGCACCCCAGGGCATGAAAAACTGTTTTTT
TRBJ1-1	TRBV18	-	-	CASSPQEEGWTEAFF	TGTGCCAGCTCACCACAGGAAGAGGGTTGGACTGAAGCTTTCTTT
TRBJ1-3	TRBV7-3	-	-	CASSLGATGNTIYF	TGTGCCAGCAGCTTAGGGGCGACTGGAAACACCATATATTTT
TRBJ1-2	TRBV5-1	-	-	CASSLEAHRGGYTF	TGCGCCAGCAGCTTGGAAGCGCATCGAGGGGGCTACACCTTC
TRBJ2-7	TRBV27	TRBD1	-	CASSLQGALYEQYF	TGTGCCAGCAGCTTACAGGGGGCATTATACGAGCAGTACTTC
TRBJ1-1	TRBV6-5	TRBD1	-	CASRGQGPYTEAFF	TGTGCCAGCAGAGGACAGGGGCCCTACACTGAAGCTTTCTTT
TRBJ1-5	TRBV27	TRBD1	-	CASSLGQDSNQPQHF	TGTGCCAGCAGTTTAGGACAGGATAGCAATCAGCCCCAGCATTTT
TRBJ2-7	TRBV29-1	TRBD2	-	CSFGRGGEQYF	TGCAGCTTCGGACGGGGGGGTGAGCAGTACTTC
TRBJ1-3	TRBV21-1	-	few	CASSKVQGPSGNTIYF	TGTGCCAGCAGCAAAGTTCAGGGGCCCTCTGGAAACACCATATATTTT
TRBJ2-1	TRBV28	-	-	CASSPAWSRNEQFF	TGTGCCAGCAGCCCCGCGTGGAGTCGGAATGAGCAGTTCTTC
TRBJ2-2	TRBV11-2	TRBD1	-	CASSSRQGTTGELFF	TGTGCCAGCAGCTCTAGACAGGGGACCACCGGGGAGCTGTTTTTT
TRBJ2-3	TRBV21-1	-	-	CASRTRDTQYF	TGTGCCAGCAGGACAAGGGATACGCAGTATTTT
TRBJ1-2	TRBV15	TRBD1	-	CATSRVRQGGEGYTF	TGTGCCACCAGCAGAGTCCGACAGGGGGGGGAGGGCTACACCTTC
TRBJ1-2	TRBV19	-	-	CASSIGTMNGYTF	TGTGCCAGTAGTATAGGGACAATGAATGGCTACACCTTC
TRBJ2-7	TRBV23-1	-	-	CASSQTAQSEQYF	TGCGCCAGCAGTCAGACAGCACAGAGCGAGCAGTACTTC
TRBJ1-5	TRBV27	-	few	CASSWRFNQPQHF	TGTGCCAGCAGCTGGCGGTTCAATCAGCCCCAGCATTTT
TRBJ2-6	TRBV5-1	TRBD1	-	CASSPNPGQRISGANVLTF	TGCGCCAGCAGCCCCAATCCGGGACAGCGAATCTCTGGGGCCAACGTCCTGACTTTC
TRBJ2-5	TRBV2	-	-	CASRTGTLMQETQYF	TGTGCCAGCAGGACTGGGACATTGATGCAAGAGACCCAGTACTTC
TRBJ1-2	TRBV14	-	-	CASSLSRRGGYTF	TGTGCCAGCAGCCTCTCCCGGAGGGGTGGCTACACCTTC
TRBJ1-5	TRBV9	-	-	CASSVGQYSNQPQHF	TGTGCCAGCAGCGTAGGGCAGTATAGCAATCAGCCCCAGCATTTT
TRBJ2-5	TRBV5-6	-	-	CASSLQGMKETQYF	TGTGCCAGCAGCTTGCAGGGGATGAAAGAGACCCAGTACTTC
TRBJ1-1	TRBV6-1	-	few	CASSEVENTEAFF	TGTGCCAGCAGTGAAGTAGAGAACACTGAAGCTTTCTTT
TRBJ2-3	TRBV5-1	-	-	CASSLAQGTDTQYF	TGCGCCAGCAGCTTGGCACAGGGTACAGATACGCAGTATTTT
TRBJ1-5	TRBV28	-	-	CASSLPSTGIQPQHF	TGTGCCAGCAGTCTCCCCTCTACAGGGATTCAGCCCCAGCATTTT
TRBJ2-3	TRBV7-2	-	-	CASSWTARRDTQYF	TGTGCCAGCAGCTGGACAGCCCGCAGAGATACGCAGTATTTT
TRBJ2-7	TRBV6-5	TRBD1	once	CAADPAGGPYEQYF	TGTGCCGCCGACCCGGCAGGGGGACCCTACGAGCAGTACTTC